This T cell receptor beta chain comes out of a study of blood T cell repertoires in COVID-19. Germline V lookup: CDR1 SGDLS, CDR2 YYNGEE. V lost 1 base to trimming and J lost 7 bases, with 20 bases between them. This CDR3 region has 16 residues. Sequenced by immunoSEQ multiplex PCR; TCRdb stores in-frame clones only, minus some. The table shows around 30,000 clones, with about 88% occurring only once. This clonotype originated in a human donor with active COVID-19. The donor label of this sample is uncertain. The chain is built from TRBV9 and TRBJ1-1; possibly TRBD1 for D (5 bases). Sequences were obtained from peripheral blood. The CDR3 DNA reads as TGTGCCAGCAGCGTACGGAGTGGCGGGACGGCGGATGAAGCTTTCTTT. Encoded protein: CASSVRSGGTADEAFF.